This T cell receptor beta chain derives from a study of identical twins (dated by TCRdb to the mid-2010s). About the study as a whole: TCR alpha and beta repertoires from monozygotic twins, unrelated adults of various ages and cord blood were deep-sequenced to test whether fetal clonotypes persist. Replicate twin experiments were performed at different times using different library preparation protocols to rule out contamination. The full study reports these points: A weaker excess of twin sharing was found in beta out-of-frame sequences because the signal-to-noise ratio was lowered by fewer shared sequences. Fewer insertions were carried by abundant cord blood beta clonotypes; a weaker similar trend was observed in young adult naive repertoires, while no such trend was observed in memory repertoires. Out-of-frame TCR alpha sharing in monozygotic twins was systematically underestimated by recombination models, whereas sharing between unrelated individuals was in agreement with the recombination models. Conclusions relied on cross-sectional statistical analysis, since the same donors could not be followed over many years. Compared with coincidental sharing between unrelated individuals, out-of-frame TCR alpha sequences shared between twins showed an excess of sequences with low generation probability. Zero-insertion analyses could be partly confounded by invariant T cells such as MAIT and iNKT, although diverse VJ usage argued against such confounding for most clonotypes.

A word on this clonotype: Its cognate antigen has yet to be identified. Per-nucleotide qualities are absent, and no much larger clonotype sits a single base away.

Only healthy Caucasian donors were included. Three pairs of female monozygotic twins, all aged 18 to 29 years, were included in the twin cohort. CD4+ and CD8+ T cell populations were isolated with positive isolation kits from Invitrogen. The CDR3, from cysteine to phenylalanine, totals 15 residues. The retained sequence is limited to the CDR3, 45 bases, with the frame set at the first base. CDR1 and CDR2 were assigned from the germline V gene as MNHEY and SVGEGT. V is shortened by 4 bases, J by 0 bases, and the region joining them spans 13 bases. The library was obtained by 5' RACE. The sequencer was an Illumina HiSeq 2000. Template switching added a universal primer binding site, and the final cDNA carried a unique molecular identifier that allowed TCR cDNA molecules to be counted accurately. Specific primers in the conserved constant-segment region were used to synthesize first-strand cDNA for the TCR alpha and beta chains. Each cDNA library was double barcoded, with a SMART-Mk sample barcode plus Illumina barcodes, to control for contamination. Two successive PCR steps introduced TruSeq adapter sequences along with Illumina sample barcodes. TCR alpha and beta cDNA libraries were sequenced on the Illumina HiSeq platform with custom primers. Under the source paper's analysis protocol: MiGEC processed the raw reads to extract unique molecular identifiers, while MiXCR was used to determine the CDR3 positions. Recombination models were inferred per individual with the repgenHMM and IGoR tools using an EM algorithm. The tcR package in R was used for shared clonotype analysis, with sharing normalized by the product of cloneset sizes. To study raw recombination free of thymic and clonal selection effects, out-of-frame nonproductive sequences were analyzed. TCRdb reran the public reads through fastp at Q25 and MiXCR, keeping productive beta chains. Every distinct CDR3 protein forms one entry, paired with its most common genes and DNA. The V and J calls come from TCRdb's annotation, not from the publication. The sample yields around 450,000 distinct CDR3 sequences; 13% to 15% were counted once. Around 0.52% of the sample lies in the top ten.

This same sample was also taken into another study, of yellow fever vaccine responses in identical twins. As the second study states: According to the authors, in identical twins the way T cells responded to vaccination appeared partly convergent and partly personalized. In the study, vaccine-responding T cell clones were precisely tracked in identical twins.

This receptor chain uses TRBV6-2 or TRBV6-3 and TRBJ2-7; the D gene lacks a confident call. The sequencing input was CD4+ T cells sorted from blood. The source is a woman younger than 30 in good health. The nucleotide sequence reads as follows: TGTGCCAGCAGTTCCACGCTCTTTAGCTCCTACGAGCAGTACTTC. It is translated as CASSSTLFSSYEQYF.